This T cell receptor beta chain originates from a study of CD8+ T cells in alopecia areata. Overall study context: Each day, treated patients took oral tofacitinib twice, at 5 to 10 mg per dose. Dosing spanned 6 to 18 months on tofacitinib, then 6 months off drug.

About this clone itself: Its antigen is currently unknown.

It was from PBMCs that CD4+ and CD8+ T cells were sorted. Findings of the study overall: For lesional scalp, especially alopecia totalis/universalis, clonality was higher than in normal scalp.

Sequencing relied on a cDNA template that was reverse transcribed from extracted RNA. Generated by immunoSEQ multiplex PCR, the TCRdb table keeps only in-frame clones and is missing some. The repertoire holds roughly 120,000 clones, with 35% to 40% as singletons. Sequencing used CD4+ T cells sorted from blood. This receptor was identified in a human donor with alopecia areata.

The CDR3 region is CASSPPANWAYEQYF. Here the CDR3 DNA reads TGTGCCAGCTCACCTCCGGCGAATTGGGCCTACGAGCAGTACTTC. The chain combines TRBV18 with TRBJ2-7; D not resolved. Per the germline V gene, CDR1 is KGHSH and CDR2 is LQKENI. The CDR3 loop spans 15 amino acids. With 3 bases removed from V and 2 bases from J, the gap between germline ends came to 14 bases.